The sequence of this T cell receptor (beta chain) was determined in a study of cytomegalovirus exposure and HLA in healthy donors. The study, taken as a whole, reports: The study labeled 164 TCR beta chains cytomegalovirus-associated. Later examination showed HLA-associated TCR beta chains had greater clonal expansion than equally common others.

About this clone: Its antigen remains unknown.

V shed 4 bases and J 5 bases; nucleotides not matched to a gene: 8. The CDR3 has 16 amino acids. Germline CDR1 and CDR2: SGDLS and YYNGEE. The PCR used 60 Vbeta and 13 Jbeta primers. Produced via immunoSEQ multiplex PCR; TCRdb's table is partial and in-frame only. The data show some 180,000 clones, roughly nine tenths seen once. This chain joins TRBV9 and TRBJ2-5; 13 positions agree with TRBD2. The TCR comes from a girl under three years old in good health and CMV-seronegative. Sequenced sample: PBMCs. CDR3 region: CASSPTSGGAWETQYF. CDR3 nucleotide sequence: TGTGCCAGCAGCCCTACTAGCGGGGGGGCCTGGGAGACCCAGTACTTC.